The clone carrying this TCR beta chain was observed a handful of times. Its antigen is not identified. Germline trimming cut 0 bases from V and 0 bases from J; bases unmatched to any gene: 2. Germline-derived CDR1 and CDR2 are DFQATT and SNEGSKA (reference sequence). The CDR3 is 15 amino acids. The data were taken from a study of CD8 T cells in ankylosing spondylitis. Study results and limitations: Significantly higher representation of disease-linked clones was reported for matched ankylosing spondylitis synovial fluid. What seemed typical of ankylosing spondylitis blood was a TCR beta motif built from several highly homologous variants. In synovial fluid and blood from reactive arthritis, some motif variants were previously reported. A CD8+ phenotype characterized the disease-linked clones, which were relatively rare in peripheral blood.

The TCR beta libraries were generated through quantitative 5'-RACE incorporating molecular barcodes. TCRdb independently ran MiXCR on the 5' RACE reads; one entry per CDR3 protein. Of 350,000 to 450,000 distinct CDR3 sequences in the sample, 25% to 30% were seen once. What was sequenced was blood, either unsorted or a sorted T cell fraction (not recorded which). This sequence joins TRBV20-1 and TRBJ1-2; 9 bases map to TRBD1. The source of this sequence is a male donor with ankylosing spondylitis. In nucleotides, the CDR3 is TGCAGTGCTAGAGATCGGACAGGGGCTAACTATGGCTACACCTTC. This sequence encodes CSARDRTGANYGYTF.